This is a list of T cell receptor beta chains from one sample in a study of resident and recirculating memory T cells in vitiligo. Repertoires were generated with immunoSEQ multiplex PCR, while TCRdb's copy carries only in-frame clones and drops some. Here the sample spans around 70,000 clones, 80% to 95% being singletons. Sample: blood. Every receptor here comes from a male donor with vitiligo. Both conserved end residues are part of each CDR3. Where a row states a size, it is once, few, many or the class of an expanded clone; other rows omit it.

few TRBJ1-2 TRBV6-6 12 CASRMTIDGYTF
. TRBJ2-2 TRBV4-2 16 CASSQGSGSSTGELFF
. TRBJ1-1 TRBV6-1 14 CASSSHRVNTEAFF
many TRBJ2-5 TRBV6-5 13 CASSGQPQETQYF
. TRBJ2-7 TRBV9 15 CASSGRTGNSYEQYF
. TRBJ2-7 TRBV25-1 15 CASSEGTASSYEQYF
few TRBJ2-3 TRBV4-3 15 CASSQASGGADTQYF
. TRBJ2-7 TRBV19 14 CASSMGTGAYEQYF
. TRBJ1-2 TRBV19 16 CASSIYRTGGIDGYTF
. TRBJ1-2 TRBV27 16 CASAVIQGSGNYGYTF
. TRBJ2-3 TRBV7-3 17 CASSPGLAGRSTDTQYF
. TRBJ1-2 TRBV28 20 CASSLRSLGTAVGVGYGYTF
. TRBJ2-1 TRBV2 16 CASTEAPETGGNEQFF
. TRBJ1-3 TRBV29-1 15 CSVAVGGYSGNTIYF
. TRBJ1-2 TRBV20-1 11 CSAREGTGYTF
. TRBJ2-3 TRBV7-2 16 CASSLGEQGGTDTQYF
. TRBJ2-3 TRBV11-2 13 CASSLDRRGTQYF
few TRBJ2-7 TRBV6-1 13 CASGRDWTYEQYF
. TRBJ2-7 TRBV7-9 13 CASSPRQSYEQYF
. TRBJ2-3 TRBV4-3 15 CASSQDGGGPDTQYF
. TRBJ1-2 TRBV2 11 CASSEAYGYTF
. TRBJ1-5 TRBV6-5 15 CASSRDRYSNQPQHF
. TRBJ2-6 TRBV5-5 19 CASSGGGTGPLIGANVLTF
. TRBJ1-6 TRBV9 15 CASSVDQGPNSPLHF
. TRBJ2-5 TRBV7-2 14 CASSLVGGGETQYF
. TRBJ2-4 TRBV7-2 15 CASSLGGGAGNIQYF
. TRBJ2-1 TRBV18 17 CASSPLGGGAAYNEQFF
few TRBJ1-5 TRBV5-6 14 CASRPSTSNQPQHF
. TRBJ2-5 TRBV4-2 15 CASSPRTSGDVTQYF